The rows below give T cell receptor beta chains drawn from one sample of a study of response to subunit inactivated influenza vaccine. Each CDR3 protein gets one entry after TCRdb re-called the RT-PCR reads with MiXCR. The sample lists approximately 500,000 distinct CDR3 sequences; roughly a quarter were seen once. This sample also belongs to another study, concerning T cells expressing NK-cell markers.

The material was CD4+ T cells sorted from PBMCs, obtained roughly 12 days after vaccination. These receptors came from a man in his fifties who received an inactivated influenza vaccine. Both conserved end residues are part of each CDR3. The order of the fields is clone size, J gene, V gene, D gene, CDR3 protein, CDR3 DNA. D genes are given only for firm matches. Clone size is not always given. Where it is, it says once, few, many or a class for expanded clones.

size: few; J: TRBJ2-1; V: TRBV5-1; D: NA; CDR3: CASSGSGNNEQFF; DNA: TGCGCCAGCTCCGGGTCGGGAAACAATGAGCAGTTCTTC
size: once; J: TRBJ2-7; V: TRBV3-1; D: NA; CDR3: CASSPHPGQATVQYF; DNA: TGTGCCAGCAGCCCGCACCCGGGGCAGGCGACGGTGCAGTACTTC
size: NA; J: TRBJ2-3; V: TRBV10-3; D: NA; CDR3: CAISSARGSTDTQYF; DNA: TGTGCCATCAGCTCAGCTAGGGGGAGCACAGATACGCAGTATTTT
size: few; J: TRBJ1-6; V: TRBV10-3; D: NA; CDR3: CAISESAGQLSYNSPLHF; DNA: TGTGCCATCAGTGAGTCCGCCGGACAGCTCTCCTATAATTCACCCCTCCACTTT
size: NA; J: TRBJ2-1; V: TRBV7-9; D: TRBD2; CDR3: CASSLSGRLNEQFF; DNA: TGTGCCAGCAGCTTAAGCGGGAGGTTGAATGAGCAGTTCTTC
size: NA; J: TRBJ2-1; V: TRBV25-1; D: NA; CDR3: CASKPYRGVEQFF; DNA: TGTGCCAGCAAGCCCTACCGGGGCGTTGAGCAGTTCTTC
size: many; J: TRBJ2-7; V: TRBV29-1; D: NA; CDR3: CSVSTRMGSYEQYF; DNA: TGCAGCGTGAGTACGAGGATGGGTTCCTACGAGCAGTACTTC
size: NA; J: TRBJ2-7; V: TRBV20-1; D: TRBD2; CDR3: CSARGLAESYEQYF; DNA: TGCAGTGCTAGAGGACTAGCGGAGTCCTACGAGCAGTACTTC
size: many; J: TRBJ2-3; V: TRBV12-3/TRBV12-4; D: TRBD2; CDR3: CASRPSGGTDTQYF; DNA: TGTGCCAGCAGGCCTAGCGGGGGAACAGATACGCAGTATTTT
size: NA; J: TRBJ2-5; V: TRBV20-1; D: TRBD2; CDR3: CSAMNGGAGRGTQYF; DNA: TGCAGTGCAATGAACGGGGGGGCTGGAAGAGGGACCCAGTACTTC
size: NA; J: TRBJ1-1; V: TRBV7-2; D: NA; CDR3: CASSLFQVRTEAFF; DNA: TGTGCCAGCAGCTTATTTCAGGTGAGGACTGAAGCTTTCTTT
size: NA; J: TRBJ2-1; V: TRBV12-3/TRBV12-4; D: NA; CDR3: CASSFGGMIYNEQFF; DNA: TGTGCCAGCAGTTTTGGGGGGATGATCTACAATGAGCAGTTCTTC
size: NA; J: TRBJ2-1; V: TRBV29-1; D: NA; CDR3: CSADRDSITNEQFF; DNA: TGCAGCGCTGACAGGGACTCCATAACCAATGAGCAGTTCTTC
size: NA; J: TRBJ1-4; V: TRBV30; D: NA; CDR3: CAWSHKRGFNEKLFF; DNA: TGTGCCTGGAGCCATAAGAGGGGGTTTAATGAAAAACTGTTTTTT
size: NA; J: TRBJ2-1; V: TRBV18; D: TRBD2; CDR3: CASSPGLGDEQFF; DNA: TGTGCCAGCTCACCGGGACTAGGAGATGAGCAGTTCTTC
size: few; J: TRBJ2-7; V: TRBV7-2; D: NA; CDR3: CASSLNLGGSDEQYF; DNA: TGTGCCAGCAGCTTAAATCTAGGGGGGTCGGACGAGCAGTACTTC
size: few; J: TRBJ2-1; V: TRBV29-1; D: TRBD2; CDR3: CSVARASGDNEQFF; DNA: TGCAGCGTTGCTCGGGCTAGCGGTGACAATGAGCAGTTCTTC
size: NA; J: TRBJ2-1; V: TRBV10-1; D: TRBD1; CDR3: CASSQGQGRYNEQFF; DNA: TGCGCCAGCAGTCAAGGACAGGGACGATACAATGAGCAGTTCTTC
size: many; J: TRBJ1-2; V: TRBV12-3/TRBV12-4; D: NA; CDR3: CASSKGDGYTF; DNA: TGTGCCAGCTCCAAAGGGGACGGATACACCTTC
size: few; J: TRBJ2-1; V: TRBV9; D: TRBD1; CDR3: CASSVGSGWLGTAVWNEQFF; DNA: TGTGCCAGCAGCGTAGGTAGTGGGTGGCTAGGGACAGCGGTATGGAATGAGCAGTTCTTC
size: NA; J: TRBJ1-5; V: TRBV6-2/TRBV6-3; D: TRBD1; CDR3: CASRTTGGAGQPQHF; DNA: TGTGCCAGCAGGACTACAGGGGGCGCGGGTCAGCCCCAGCATTTT
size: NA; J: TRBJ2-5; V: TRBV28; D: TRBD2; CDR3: CASNLAGGETQYF; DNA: TGTGCCAGCAATCTAGCGGGAGGAGAGACCCAGTACTTC
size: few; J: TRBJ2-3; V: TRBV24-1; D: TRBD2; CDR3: CATSDRAGGRHTQYF; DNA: TGTGCCACCAGTGACAGAGCGGGAGGGCGCCATACGCAGTATTTT
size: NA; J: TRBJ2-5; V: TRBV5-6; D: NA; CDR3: CASSTPSAYQETQYF; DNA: TGTGCCAGCAGCACCCCTTCAGCGTACCAAGAGACCCAGTACTTC
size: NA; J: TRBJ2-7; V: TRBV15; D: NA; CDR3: CATSREGTRSVQYF; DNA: TGTGCCACCAGCAGAGAAGGGACCCGGTCGGTGCAGTACTTC
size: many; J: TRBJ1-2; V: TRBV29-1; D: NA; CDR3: CSVAISGGRYGYTF; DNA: TGCAGCGTAGCCATCTCGGGGGGCCGCTATGGCTACACCTTC
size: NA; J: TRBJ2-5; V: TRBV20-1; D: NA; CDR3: CSARALYQETQYF; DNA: TGCAGTGCTAGAGCGCTTTACCAAGAGACCCAGTACTTC
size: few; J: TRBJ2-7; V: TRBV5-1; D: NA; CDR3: CASSSTTATISYEQYF; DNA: TGCGCCAGCAGCTCGACAACCGCCACCATCTCCTACGAGCAGTACTTC
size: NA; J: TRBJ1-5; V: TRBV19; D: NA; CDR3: CASSIVVQNQPQHF; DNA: TGTGCCAGTAGTATAGTGGTCCAAAATCAGCCCCAGCATTTT
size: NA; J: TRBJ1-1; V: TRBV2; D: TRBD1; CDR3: CASRDDRVGTEAFF; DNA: TGTGCCAGCAGGGACGACAGGGTGGGCACTGAAGCTTTCTTT
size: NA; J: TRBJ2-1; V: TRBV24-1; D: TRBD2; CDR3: CATSAPPEASGRPTPRYNEQFF; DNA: TGTGCCACCAGTGCCCCGCCGGAGGCTAGCGGGAGACCAACTCCTAGGTACAATGAGCAGTTCTTC
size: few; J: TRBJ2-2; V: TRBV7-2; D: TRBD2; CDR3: CASSLEPSGSTGELFF; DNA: TGTGCCAGCAGCTTAGAACCTAGCGGGAGCACCGGGGAGCTGTTTTTT
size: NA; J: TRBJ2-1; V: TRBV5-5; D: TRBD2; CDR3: CASNLGLAQYNEQFF; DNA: TGTGCCAGCAACCTGGGACTAGCGCAATACAATGAGCAGTTCTTC
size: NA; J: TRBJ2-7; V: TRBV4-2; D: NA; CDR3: CASSQDSQGRYFEQYF; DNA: TGTGCCAGCAGCCAAGATTCCCAGGGGAGGTACTTCGAGCAGTACTTC
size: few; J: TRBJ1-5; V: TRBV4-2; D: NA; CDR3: CASSQDLAGPKAQPQHF; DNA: TGTGCCAGCAGCCAAGATCTTGCGGGCCCAAAAGCTCAGCCCCAGCATTTT
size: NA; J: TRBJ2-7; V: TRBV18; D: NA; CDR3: CASSPEGLYKDF; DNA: TGTGCCAGCTCACCAGAGGGACTCTACAAAGACTTC
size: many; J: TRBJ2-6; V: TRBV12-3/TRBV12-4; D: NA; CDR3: CASKPSSGANVLTF; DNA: TGTGCCAGCAAGCCTAGCTCTGGGGCCAACGTCCTGACTTTC
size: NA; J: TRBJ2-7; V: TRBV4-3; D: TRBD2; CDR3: CASSQDLGRGSSYEQYF; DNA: TGCGCCAGCAGCCAAGATCTGGGGCGGGGGTCCTCCTACGAGCAGTACTTC
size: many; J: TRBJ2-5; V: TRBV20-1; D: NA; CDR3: CSARDRPGRETQYF; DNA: TGCAGTGCTAGAGATCGGCCGGGGCGGGAGACCCAGTACTTC
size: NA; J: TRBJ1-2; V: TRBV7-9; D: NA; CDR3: CASSGRSESYGYTF; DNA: TGTGCCAGCAGCGGGCGCTCCGAGAGCTATGGCTACACCTTC
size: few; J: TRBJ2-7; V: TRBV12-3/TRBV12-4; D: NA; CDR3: CASSSGTESYEQYF; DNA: TGTGCCAGCAGTTCCGGGACGGAATCCTACGAGCAGTACTTC